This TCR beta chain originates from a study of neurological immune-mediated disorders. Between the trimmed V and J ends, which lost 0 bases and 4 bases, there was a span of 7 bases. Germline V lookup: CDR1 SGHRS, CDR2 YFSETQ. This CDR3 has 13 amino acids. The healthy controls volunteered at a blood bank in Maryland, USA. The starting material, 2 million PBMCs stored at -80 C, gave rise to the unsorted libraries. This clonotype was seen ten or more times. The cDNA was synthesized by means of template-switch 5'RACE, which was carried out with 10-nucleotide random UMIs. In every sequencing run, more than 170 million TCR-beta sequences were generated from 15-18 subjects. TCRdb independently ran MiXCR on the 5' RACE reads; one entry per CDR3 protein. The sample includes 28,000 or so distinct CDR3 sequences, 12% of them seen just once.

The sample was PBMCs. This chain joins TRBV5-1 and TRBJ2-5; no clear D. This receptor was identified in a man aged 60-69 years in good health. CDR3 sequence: CASSLGNRETQYF. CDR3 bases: TGCGCCAGCAGCTTGGGGAACCGAGAGACCCAGTACTTC. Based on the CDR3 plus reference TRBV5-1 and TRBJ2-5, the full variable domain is KAGVTQTPRYLIKTRGQQVTLSCSPISGHRSVSWYQQTPGQGLQFLFEYFSETQRNKGNFPGRFSGRQFSNSRSEMNVSTLELGDSALYLCASSLGNRETQYFGPGTRLLVL.